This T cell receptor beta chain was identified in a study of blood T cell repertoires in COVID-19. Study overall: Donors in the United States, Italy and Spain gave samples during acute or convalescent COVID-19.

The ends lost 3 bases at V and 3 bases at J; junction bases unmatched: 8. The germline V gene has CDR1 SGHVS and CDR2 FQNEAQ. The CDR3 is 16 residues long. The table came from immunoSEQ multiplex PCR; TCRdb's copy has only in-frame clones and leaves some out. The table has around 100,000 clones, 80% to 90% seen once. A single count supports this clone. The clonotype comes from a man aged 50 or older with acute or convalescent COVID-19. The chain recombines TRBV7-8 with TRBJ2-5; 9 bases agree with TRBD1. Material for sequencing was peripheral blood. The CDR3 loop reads CASSFRDRVSEETQYF. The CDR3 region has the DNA TGTGCCAGCAGCTTCCGGGACAGGGTGTCTGAAGAGACCCAGTACTTC.